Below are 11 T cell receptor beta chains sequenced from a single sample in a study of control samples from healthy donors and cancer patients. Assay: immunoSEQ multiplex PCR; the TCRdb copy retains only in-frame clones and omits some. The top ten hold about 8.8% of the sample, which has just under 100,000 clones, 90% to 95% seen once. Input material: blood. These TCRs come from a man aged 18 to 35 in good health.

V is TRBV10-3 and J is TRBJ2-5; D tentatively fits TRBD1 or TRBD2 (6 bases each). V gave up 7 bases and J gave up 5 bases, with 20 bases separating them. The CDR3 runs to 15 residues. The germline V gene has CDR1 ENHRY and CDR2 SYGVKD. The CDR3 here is CAIKAASGGGETQYF. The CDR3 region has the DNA TGTGCCATCAAAGCGGCATCCGGGGGCGGGGAGACCCAGTACTTC.

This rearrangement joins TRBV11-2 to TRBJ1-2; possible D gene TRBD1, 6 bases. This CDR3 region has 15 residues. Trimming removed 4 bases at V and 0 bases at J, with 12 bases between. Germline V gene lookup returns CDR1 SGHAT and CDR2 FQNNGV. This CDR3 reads CASSSLRDTNYGYTF. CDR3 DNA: TGTGCCAGCAGCTCCCTCCGGGACACTAACTATGGCTACACCTTC.

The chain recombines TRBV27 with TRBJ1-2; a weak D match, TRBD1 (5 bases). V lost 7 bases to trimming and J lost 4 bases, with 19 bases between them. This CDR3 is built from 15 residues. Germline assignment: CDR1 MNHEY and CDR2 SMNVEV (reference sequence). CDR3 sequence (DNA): TGTGCCAGCAAATTTCTAGGGGCAGAACCCTATGGCTACACCTTC. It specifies CASKFLGAEPYGYTF.

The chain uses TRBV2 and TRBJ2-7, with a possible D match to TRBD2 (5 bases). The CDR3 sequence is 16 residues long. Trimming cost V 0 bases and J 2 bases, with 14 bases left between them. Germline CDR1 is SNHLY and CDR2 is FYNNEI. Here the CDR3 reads CASSEARGQHTYEQYF. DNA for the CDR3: TGTGCCAGCAGTGAAGCGCGCGGGCAGCATACCTACGAGCAGTACTTC.

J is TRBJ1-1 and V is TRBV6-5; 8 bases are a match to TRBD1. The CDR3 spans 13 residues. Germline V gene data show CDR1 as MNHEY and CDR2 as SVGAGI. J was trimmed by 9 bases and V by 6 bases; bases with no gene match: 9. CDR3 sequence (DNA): TGTGCCAGCAGCAAGGACAGGGAATATAAAGCTTTCTTT. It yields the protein CASSKDREYKAFF.

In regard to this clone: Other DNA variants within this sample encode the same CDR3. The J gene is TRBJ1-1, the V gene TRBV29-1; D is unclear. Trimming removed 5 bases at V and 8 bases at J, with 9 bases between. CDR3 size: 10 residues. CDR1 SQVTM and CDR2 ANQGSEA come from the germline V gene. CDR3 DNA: TGCAGCGTTCTTACGGGCGAAGCTTTCTTT. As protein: CSVLTGEAFF. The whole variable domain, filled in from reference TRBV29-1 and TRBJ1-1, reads SAVISQKPSRDICQRGTSLTIQCQVDSQVTMMFWYRQQPGQSLTLIATANQGSEATYESGFVIDKFPISRPNLTFSTLTVSNMSPEDSSIYLCSVLTGEAFFGQGTRLTVV.

CDR3 sequence reads: CASSQGQGPSYEQYF. CDR3 nucleotide sequence: TGCGCCAGCAGCCAGGGACAGGGGCCCTCCTACGAGCAGTACTTC. The chain couples TRBV4-1 to TRBJ2-7; 10 nucleotides agree with TRBD1. Unmatched junction bases numbered 2, after V lost 3 bases and J lost 0 bases. Germline V gene sequence: CDR1 MGHRA, CDR2 YSYEKL. The CDR3 covers 15 residues.

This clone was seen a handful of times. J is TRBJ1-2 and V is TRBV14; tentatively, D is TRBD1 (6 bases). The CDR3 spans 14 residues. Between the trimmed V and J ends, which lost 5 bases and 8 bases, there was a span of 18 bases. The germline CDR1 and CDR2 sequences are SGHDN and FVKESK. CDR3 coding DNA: TGTGCCAGCAGCGGACAGCACGGGTTGGGGGGCTACACCTTC. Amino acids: CASSGQHGLGGYTF.

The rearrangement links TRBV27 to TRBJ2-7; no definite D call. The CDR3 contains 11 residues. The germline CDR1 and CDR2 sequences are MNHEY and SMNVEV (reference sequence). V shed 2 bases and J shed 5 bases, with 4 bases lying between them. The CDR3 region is CASSLGHEQYF. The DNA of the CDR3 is TGTGCCAGCAGTTTAGGCCACGAGCAGTACTTC.

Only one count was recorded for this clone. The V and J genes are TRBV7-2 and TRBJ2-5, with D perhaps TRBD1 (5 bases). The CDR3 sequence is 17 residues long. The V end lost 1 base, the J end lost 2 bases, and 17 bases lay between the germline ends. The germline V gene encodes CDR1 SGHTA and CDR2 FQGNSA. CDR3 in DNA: TGTGCCAGCAGCTTAGGAAGATCAGGGTCCCTACAAGAGACCCAGTACTTC. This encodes CASSLGRSGSLQETQYF.

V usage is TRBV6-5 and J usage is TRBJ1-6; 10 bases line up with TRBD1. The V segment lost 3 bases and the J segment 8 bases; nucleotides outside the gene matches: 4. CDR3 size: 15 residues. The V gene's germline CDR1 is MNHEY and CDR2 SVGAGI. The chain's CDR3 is CASSYTGTGDSPLHF. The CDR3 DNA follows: TGTGCCAGCAGTTATACCGGGACAGGGGATTCACCCCTCCACTTT.